This T cell receptor beta chain derives from a study of cytomegalovirus exposure and HLA in healthy donors. Broader study findings: Associated with HLA alleles at 0.05 false discovery rate in a later analysis were 16,951 TCR beta sequences. For presence/absence analyses, sequencing depth was assumed to be roughly uniform across donors.

About this clone: Its antigen is undetermined.

The primer mix had 60 Vbeta and 13 Jbeta primers. Here immunoSEQ multiplex PCR was the method, and the copy in TCRdb shows in-frame clones only, minus some. The table has about 110,000 clones, roughly 76% seen once. The TCR was taken from a woman in her 50s in good health and CMV-seropositive. Source material: PBMCs.

CDR3 residues: CASSEQGMGELFF. The DNA of the CDR3 is TGTGCCAGCAGTGAACAGGGAATGGGGGAGCTGTTTTTT. The chain has TRBV2 and TRBJ2-2, with D maybe TRBD1 (5 bases). The CDR3 is 13 residues long. Germline lookup yields CDR1 SNHLY and CDR2 FYNNEI. V lost 2 bases to trimming and J lost 8 bases, with 9 bases between them. Using reference TRBV2 and TRBJ2-2 for the parts outside the CDR3, the full variable domain is EPEVTQTPSHQVTQMGQEVILRCVPISNHLYFYWYRQILGQKVEFLVSFYNNEISEKSEIFDDQFSVERPDGSNFTLKIRSTKLEDSAMYFCASSEQGMGELFFGEGSRLTVL.